The rows below give T cell receptor beta chains drawn from one sample of a study of cytomegalovirus exposure and HLA in healthy donors. The assay was immunoSEQ multiplex PCR, and TCRdb's table has in-frame clones only and misses some. Here the sample spans under 200,000 clones, around 85% being singletons. Sample: PBMCs. These receptors all come from a man aged 45 to 65 in good health and CMV-seropositive. CDR3s include the opening cysteine and the closing phenylalanine or tryptophan. A D gene is named only where the DNA matches it firmly. Not every row has a clone size; where given, it reads once, few, many or a size class.

j_call | d_call | clone_size | v_call | cdr3_aa | cdr3_nt
TRBJ2-5 | . | . | TRBV7-2 | CASSPGPSETQYF | TGTGCCAGCAGCCCAGGGCCCTCAGAGACCCAGTACTTC
TRBJ1-1 | . | few | TRBV6-6 | CASRRGQNTEAFF | TGTGCCAGCAGGAGAGGACAGAACACTGAAGCTTTCTTT
TRBJ2-1 | TRBD2 | . | TRBV10-2 | CASRVAGGQGNEQFF | TGCGCCAGCAGGGTCGCGGGAGGCCAAGGCAATGAGCAGTTCTTC
TRBJ2-1 | TRBD2 | . | TRBV2 | CAEGSQREVYNEQFF | TGTGCGGAGGGGAGCCAGCGGGAGGTCTACAATGAGCAGTTCTTC
TRBJ2-2 | TRBD1 | . | TRBV5-1 | CASSFPETGDAGELFF | TGCGCCAGCAGCTTCCCCGAGACAGGGGACGCCGGGGAGCTGTTTTTT
TRBJ2-1 | TRBD2 | . | TRBV28 | CASTLYRTSGRGGHNEQFF | TGTGCCAGCACCCTGTACCGGACTAGCGGGAGGGGTGGCCACAATGAGCAGTTCTTC
TRBJ1-6 | . | . | TRBV18 | CASSPETAGNSPLHF | TGTGCCAGCTCACCCGAGACAGCAGGCAATTCACCCCTCCACTTT
TRBJ2-1 | TRBD2 | . | TRBV6-5 | CASTDSGGLPNEQFF | TGTGCCAGCACCGATAGCGGGGGGCTCCCCAATGAGCAGTTCTTC
TRBJ2-4 | . | . | TRBV7-2 | CASSLAGGGKNIQYF | TGTGCCAGCAGCTTAGCGGGAGGGGGAAAAAACATTCAGTACTTC
TRBJ1-2 | TRBD1 | few | TRBV19 | CASSTGQGPYGYTF | TGTGCCAGTAGTACCGGACAGGGACCCTATGGCTACACCTTC
TRBJ2-3 | TRBD1 | . | TRBV9 | CASSGPGQGQYF | TGTGCCAGCAGCGGCCCGGGACAGGGGCAGTATTTT
TRBJ2-7 | TRBD2 | . | TRBV4-2 | CASSQDHGGSDEQYF | TGTGCCAGCAGCCAAGATCATGGCGGGAGCGACGAGCAGTACTTC
TRBJ1-2 | . | . | TRBV5-1 | CASSLVENYGYTF | TGCGCCAGCAGCTTGGTAGAGAACTATGGCTACACCTTC
TRBJ1-5 | . | . | TRBV27 | CASSLAGGNQPQHF | TGTGCCAGCAGTTTAGCGGGGGGTAATCAGCCCCAGCATTTT
TRBJ1-2 | TRBD1 | few | TRBV6-5 | CASSSLGQGGNGYTF | TGTGCCAGCAGTTCCCTGGGACAGGGTGGGAATGGCTACACCTTC
TRBJ2-3 | . | . | TRBV5-1 | CASSTRGTDTQYF | TGCGCCAGCAGCACTCGGGGGACAGATACGCAGTATTTT
TRBJ2-1 | TRBD2 | . | TRBV5-1 | CASSFTSGAYNEQFF | TGCGCCAGCAGCTTTACTAGCGGGGCCTACAATGAGCAGTTCTTC
TRBJ1-4 | TRBD1 | . | TRBV28 | CASSQTGGGPRGEKLFF | TGTGCCAGCAGTCAAACAGGGGGCGGCCCGCGGGGTGAAAAACTGTTTTTT
TRBJ1-4 | TRBD1 | . | TRBV19 | CASSTLTGFNEKLFF | TGTGCCAGTAGTACCCTGACAGGGTTTAATGAAAAACTGTTTTTT
TRBJ1-4 | . | . | TRBV30 | CAWARGSVPMATNEKLFF | TGTGCCTGGGCTAGGGGCAGCGTTCCGATGGCAACTAATGAAAAACTGTTTTTT
TRBJ2-5 | TRBD2 | . | TRBV4-1 | CASSREGGETQYF | TGCGCCAGCAGCCGGGAGGGAGGTGAGACCCAGTACTTC
TRBJ1-5 | TRBD1 | . | TRBV6-5 | CASSFAPAGGDQPQHF | TGTGCCAGCAGTTTTGCACCCGCAGGGGGCGATCAGCCCCAGCATTTT
TRBJ2-3 | . | . | TRBV7-9 | CASSLARVVTQYF | TGTGCCAGCAGCTTAGCGAGGGTAGTTACGCAGTATTTT
TRBJ2-1 | TRBD2 | . | TRBV5-1 | CASSFIAGGQDEQFF | TGCGCCAGCAGCTTTATAGCGGGGGGGCAGGATGAGCAGTTCTTC
TRBJ1-5 | TRBD1 | . | TRBV28 | CASKSLETGSNQPQHF | TGTGCCAGTAAGAGTTTAGAGACAGGGAGCAATCAGCCCCAGCATTTT
TRBJ2-1 | . | . | TRBV6-6 | CASTPGAYNEQFF | TGTGCCAGCACGCCAGGGGCTTACAATGAGCAGTTCTTC
TRBJ1-1 | . | . | TRBV2 | CASSGQTNTEAFF | TGTGCCAGCAGTGGACAGACGAACACTGAAGCTTTCTTT
TRBJ2-7 | . | . | TRBV6-5 | CASRRQVSTYEQYF | TGTGCCAGCAGACGACAGGTCTCTACCTACGAGCAGTACTTC
TRBJ2-1 | TRBD2 | once | TRBV7-2 | CASSSSGTGTYNEQFF | TGTGCCAGCAGCTCGAGCGGGACCGGGACCTACAATGAGCAGTTCTTC
TRBJ2-1 | TRBD1 | . | TRBV7-2 | CASSPLTKGAGEQFF | TGTGCCAGCAGCCCCCTGACCAAGGGGGCAGGTGAGCAGTTCTTC
TRBJ1-1 | . | . | TRBV5-1 | CASSLAEATEAFF | TGCGCCAGCAGCTTGGCCGAAGCGACTGAAGCTTTCTTT
TRBJ2-7 | TRBD1 | once | TRBV18 | CASSPGQGISYEQYF | TGTGCCAGCTCACCTGGACAGGGAATCTCCTACGAGCAGTACTTC
TRBJ2-5 | TRBD1 | . | TRBV6-1 | CASSEVGTPGGGKTQYF | TGTGCCAGCAGTGAAGTGGGAACCCCAGGGGGCGGGAAGACCCAGTACTTC
TRBJ2-5 | TRBD2 | . | TRBV18 | CASSPLRTSGGLETQYF | TGTGCCAGCTCACCACTAAGGACTAGCGGGGGGTTGGAGACCCAGTACTTC
TRBJ2-7 | TRBD2 | . | TRBV19 | CATSGLAGAWEQYF | TGTGCCACCTCCGGACTAGCGGGAGCATGGGAGCAGTACTTC
TRBJ2-7 | TRBD2 | . | TRBV7-9 | CASSLRLAGDYEQYF | TGTGCCAGCAGCCTCCGACTAGCGGGAGACTACGAGCAGTACTTC
TRBJ2-2 | . | . | TRBV7-9 | CASSLTGTGELFF | TGTGCCAGCAGCTTAACAGGGACCGGGGAGCTGTTTTTT
TRBJ2-7 | . | . | TRBV11-1 | CASSLAPAGSPYEQYF | TGTGCCAGCAGCTTAGCCCCGGCAGGAAGTCCCTACGAGCAGTACTTC
TRBJ1-1 | . | . | TRBV11-3 | CASSLNSGGTEAFF | TGTGCCAGCAGCTTAAACAGCGGGGGCACTGAAGCTTTCTTT
TRBJ1-1 | . | . | TRBV11-2 | CASSPSAISRSAEAFF | TGTGCCAGCAGTCCTAGTGCCATCTCCCGAAGTGCTGAAGCTTTCTTT
TRBJ2-5 | TRBD1 | few | TRBV29-1 | CSVDGLAGQGGETQYF | TGCAGCGTTGATGGTCTTGCTGGACAGGGTGGAGAGACCCAGTACTTC
TRBJ2-1 | TRBD2 | few | TRBV5-1 | CASSLALAGGLDNEQFF | TGCGCCAGCAGCTTGGCCCTAGCGGGGGGGCTCGACAATGAGCAGTTCTTC
TRBJ1-2 | TRBD1 | . | TRBV7-9 | CASSGPGTEKNYGYTF | TGTGCCAGCAGCGGCCCCGGGACAGAAAAAAACTATGGCTACACCTTC
TRBJ2-1 | . | . | TRBV30 | CASALVSSYNEQFF | TGTGCCTCCGCACTAGTGAGCTCCTACAATGAGCAGTTCTTC
TRBJ1-1 | . | . | TRBV10-3 | CAISESLVMNTEAFF | TGTGCCATCAGTGAGTCGTTAGTGATGAACACTGAAGCTTTCTTT
TRBJ1-5 | . | . | TRBV30 | CAWSRVTGLNQPQHF | TGTGCCTGGAGTCGAGTAACAGGGCTCAATCAGCCCCAGCATTTT
TRBJ2-5 | . | . | TRBV5-1 | CASSLGGGNQETQYF | TGCGCCAGCAGCTTGGGGGGCGGGAACCAAGAGACCCAGTACTTC
TRBJ1-6 | TRBD1 | . | TRBV27 | CASSSRPTGYNSPLHF | TGTGCCAGCAGTAGCCGCCCGACAGGGTATAATTCACCCCTCCACTTT
TRBJ2-1 | TRBD2 | . | TRBV27 | CASSPFGEGRTYNEQFF | TGTGCCAGCAGTCCCTTTGGGGAGGGGAGGACCTACAATGAGCAGTTCTTC
TRBJ2-1 | . | . | TRBV28 | CASRPTSYNEQFF | TGTGCCAGCAGACCTACCTCCTACAATGAGCAGTTCTTC
TRBJ2-1 | . | . | TRBV18 | CASSLITDSSYNEQFF | TGTGCCAGCTCTCTTATTACAGACAGCTCCTACAATGAGCAGTTCTTC
TRBJ2-5 | . | . | TRBV6-1 | CASSEIQAAQYF | TGTGCCAGCAGTGAAATTCAGGCTGCCCAGTACTTC
TRBJ2-1 | TRBD2 | once | TRBV23-1 | CASSHPLPGLGAYNEQFF | TGCGCCAGCAGTCACCCCCTTCCGGGACTAGGGGCCTACAATGAGCAGTTCTTC
TRBJ2-7 | . | . | TRBV5-4 | CASSPGVADYEQYF | TGTGCCAGCAGCCCAGGGGTAGCTGACTACGAGCAGTACTTC
TRBJ2-6 | . | once | TRBV19 | CASSGRNTGSGANVLTF | TGTGCCAGTAGTGGCCGTAACACAGGGTCTGGGGCCAACGTCCTGACTTTC